This TCR beta chain appears in the sequencing data of a study of T cell changes during pregnancy in multiple sclerosis. The data were produced by immunoSEQ multiplex PCR, yet TCRdb's version contains in-frame clones alone and is incomplete. This table holds about 77,000 clones, around nine tenths found once. The germline CDR1 and CDR2 sequences are SGHTA and FQGTGA. V was pared by 2 bases and J by 0 bases, with 15 bases between. CDR3 length: 17 residues. J is TRBJ2-3 and V is TRBV7-3; maybe TRBD1 (6 bases). The material was peripheral blood, obtained before pregnancy. The source of this sequence is a female donor with multiple sclerosis, enrolled in a pregnancy study. The CDR3 DNA sequence: TGTGCCAGCAGCTTATACGCCAGGGGTACGAGCACAGATACGCAGTATTTT. Translation: CASSLYARGTSTDTQYF.